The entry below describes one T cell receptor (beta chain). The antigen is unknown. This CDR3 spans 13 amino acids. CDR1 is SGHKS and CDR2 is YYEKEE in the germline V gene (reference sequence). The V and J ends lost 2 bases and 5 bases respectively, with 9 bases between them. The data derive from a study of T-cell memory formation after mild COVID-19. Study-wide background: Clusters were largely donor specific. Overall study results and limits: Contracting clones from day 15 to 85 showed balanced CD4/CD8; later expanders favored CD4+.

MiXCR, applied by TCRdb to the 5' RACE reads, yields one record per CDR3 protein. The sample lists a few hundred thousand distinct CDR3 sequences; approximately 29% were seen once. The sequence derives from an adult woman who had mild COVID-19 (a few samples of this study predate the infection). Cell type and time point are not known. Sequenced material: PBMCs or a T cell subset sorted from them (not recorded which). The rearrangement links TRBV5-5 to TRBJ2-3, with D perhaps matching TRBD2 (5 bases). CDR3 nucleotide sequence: TGTGCCAGCAGCTTCGACGGGGTAGATACGCAGTATTTT. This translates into CASSFDGVDTQYF.